This T cell receptor (beta chain) appears in the sequencing data of a study of technical replicates of blood from a few donors. Produced via immunoSEQ multiplex PCR; TCRdb's table is partial and in-frame only. The sample holds roughly 79,000 clones; 91% are singletons and the top ten take 0.37%. Material: T cells isolated from PBMCs. The clonotype originates from a human donor in good health. Some clones in this sample may be carry-over from other donors' samples.

CDR3 coding DNA: TGTGCCAGCAGTCGACAGGGACATCAGCCCCAGCATTTT. Protein: CASSRQGHQPQHF. V usage is TRBV5-8 and J usage is TRBJ1-5; TRBD1 agrees at 7 bases. V lost 5 bases to trimming and J lost 5 bases; unmatched junction nucleotides: 4. This CDR3 comprises 13 residues. CDR1 SGHTS and CDR2 YDEGEE come from the germline V gene.